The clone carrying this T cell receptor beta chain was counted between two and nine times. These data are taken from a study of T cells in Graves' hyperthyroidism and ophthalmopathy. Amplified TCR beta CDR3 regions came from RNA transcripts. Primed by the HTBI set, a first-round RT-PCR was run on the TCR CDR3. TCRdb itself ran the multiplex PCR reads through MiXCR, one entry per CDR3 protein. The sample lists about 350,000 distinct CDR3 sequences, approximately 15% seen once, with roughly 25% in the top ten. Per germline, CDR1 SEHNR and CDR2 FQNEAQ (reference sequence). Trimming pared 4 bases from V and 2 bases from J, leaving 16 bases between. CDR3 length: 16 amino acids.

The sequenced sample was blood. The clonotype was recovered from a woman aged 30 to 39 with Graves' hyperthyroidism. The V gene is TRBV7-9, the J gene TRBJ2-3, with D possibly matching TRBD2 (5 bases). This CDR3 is CASSSGEPIFTDTQYF. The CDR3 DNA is TGTGCCAGCAGCTCCGGGGAACCAATTTTCACAGATACGCAGTATTTT.